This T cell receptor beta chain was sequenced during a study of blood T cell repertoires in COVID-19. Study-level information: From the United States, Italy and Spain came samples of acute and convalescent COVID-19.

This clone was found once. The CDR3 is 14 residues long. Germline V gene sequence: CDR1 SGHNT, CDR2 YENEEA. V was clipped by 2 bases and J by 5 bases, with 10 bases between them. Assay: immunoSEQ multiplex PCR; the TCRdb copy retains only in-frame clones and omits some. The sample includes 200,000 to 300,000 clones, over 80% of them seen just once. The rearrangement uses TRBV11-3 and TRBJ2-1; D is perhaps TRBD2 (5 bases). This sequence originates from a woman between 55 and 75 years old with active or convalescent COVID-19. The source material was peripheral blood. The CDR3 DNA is TGTGCCAGCAGCTTACGAGGGAGAAACAATGAGCAGTTCTTC. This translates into CASSLRGRNNEQFF.